These 26 T cell receptor beta chains were sequenced from one sample in a study of cytomegalovirus exposure and HLA in healthy donors. It was with 60 Vbeta and 13 Jbeta primers that the PCR ran. Here immunoSEQ multiplex PCR was the method, and the copy in TCRdb shows in-frame clones only, minus some. The data contain 130,000 to 150,000 clones, about three quarters of them seen just once; the ten biggest clones take up roughly 0.7%. Sequences were obtained from PBMCs. Every receptor here comes from a male donor in good health and CMV-seronegative.

The chain is built from TRBV7-6 and TRBJ2-7, with TRBD1 matching over 7 bases. CDR3 length: 14 residues. Trimming took 4 bases from V and 0 from J; bases not matched to a gene: 3. The germline V gene encodes CDR1 SGHVS and CDR2 FNYEAQ. CDR3 nucleotides: TGTGCCAGCAGCTACGGGACAGCCTCCTACGAGCAGTACTTC. This codes for CASSYGTASYEQYF. The entire variable domain, with the rest obtained from reference TRBV7-6 and TRBJ2-7, is as follows: GAGVSQSPRYKVTKRGQDVALRCDPISGHVSLYWYRQALGQGPEFLTYFNYEAQQDKSGLPNDRFSAERPEGSISTLTIQRTEQRDSAMYRCASSYGTASYEQYFGPGTRLTVT.

The chain combines TRBV7-2 with TRBJ1-4, with 10 bases identical to TRBD1. The CDR3 length is 15 residues. V gave up 4 bases and J gave up 7 bases; unmatched junction bases: 6. Germline CDR1 reads SGHTA; CDR2 reads FQGNSA. CDR3 sequence reads: CASSSPGQGSEKLFF. The DNA of the CDR3 is TGTGCCAGCAGCTCCCCGGGACAGGGGAGTGAAAAACTGTTTTTT.

This clone was seen more than once but under ten times. The CDR3 spells CASSHDRGLWGYTF. CDR3 nucleotide sequence: TGTGCCAGCAGCCACGACAGGGGGCTATGGGGCTACACCTTC. This chain connects TRBV14 to TRBJ1-2; 10 bases map to TRBD1. This CDR3 has 14 amino acids. The germline CDR1 and CDR2 sequences are SGHDN and FVKESK. The ends lost 3 bases at V and 8 bases at J; junction bases unmatched: 6.

This chain uses TRBV25-1 with TRBJ1-1; no reliable D call. Trimming cost V 4 bases and J 11 bases, with 17 bases left between them. The germline gives CDR1 MGHDK, CDR2 SYGVNS. The CDR3 has 13 residues. CDR3 bases: TGTGCCAGCAGTGTGGGAGGGCGGTTAGGGGCTTTCTTT. As protein: CASSVGGRLGAFF.

This sequence joins TRBV29-1 and TRBJ2-1; 10 bases line up with TRBD2. The CDR3 is 16 amino acids. Trimming cost V 2 bases and J 0 bases; bases outside gene matches: 4. The germline V gene has CDR1 SQVTM and CDR2 ANQGSEA. CDR3 protein: CSVESGLAASYNEQFF. The CDR3 DNA is TGCAGCGTTGAATCTGGACTAGCGGCCTCCTACAATGAGCAGTTCTTC.

This sequence joins TRBV4-1 and TRBJ2-1; TRBD2 agrees at 9 bases. The ends lost 0 bases at V and 5 bases at J; junction bases unmatched: 5. Germline CDR1 MGHRA, CDR2 YSYEKL. The CDR3 totals 16 residues. CDR3 nucleotide sequence: TGCGCCAGCAGCCAAGATGTGAGCGGGGGGCACAATGAGCAGTTCTTC. Encoded protein: CASSQDVSGGHNEQFF.

The V gene is TRBV30, the J gene TRBJ2-7; tentatively, D is TRBD1 (6 bases). Per the germline V gene, CDR1 is GTSNPN and CDR2 is SVGIG (reference sequence). Trimming took off 2 bases at V and 3 bases at J, with 8 bases between the two ends. The CDR3 covers 12 residues. CDR3 coding DNA: TGTGCCTGGAGTACGACAGGCTACGAGCAGTACTTC. Protein: CAWSTTGYEQYF. The full variable domain, with the rest looked up from reference TRBV30 and TRBJ2-7, is SQTIHQWPATLVQPVGSPLSLECTVEGTSNPNLYWYRQAAGRGLQLLFYSVGIGQISSEVPQNLSASRPQDRQFILSSKKLLLSDSGFYLCAWSTTGYEQYFGPGTRLTVT.

This rearrangement joins TRBV5-6 to TRBJ2-3, with D maybe TRBD2 (5 bases). Germline V CDR1 and CDR2: SGHDT, YYEEEE. This CDR3 region has 15 residues. Between the trimmed V and J ends, which lost 5 bases and 4 bases, there was a span of 17 bases. The CDR3 loop reads CASRAGVGTPDTQYF. Written as DNA, the CDR3 is TGTGCCAGCAGAGCCGGGGTTGGAACCCCAGATACGCAGTATTTT.

V gene TRBV21-1 combines with J gene TRBJ2-3; the D call TRBD1 from the table was never checked on the DNA. TRBV21-1 has pseudogene status. CDR3 length: 15 residues. CDR3 DNA sequence: TGTGCCAGCAGCAAAGGTGTCAGGGGGTGGGATACGCAGTATTTT. Protein product: CASSKGVRGWDTQYF.

This clone was counted a single time. The V call is TRBV29-1, the J call TRBJ1-1; 7 nucleotides match TRBD1. CDR1 SQVTM and CDR2 ANQGSEA come from the germline V gene. CDR3 length equals 13 residues. V was clipped by 6 bases and J by 1 base; unmatched bases: 5. The CDR3 loop is CSVTGHSNTEAFF. The CDR3 nucleotides are TGCAGCGTGACAGGGCATTCGAACACTGAAGCTTTCTTT.

The CDR3 DNA follows: TGTGCCAGCAGCTTGGGCGGGTACGGGACTAACTATGGCTACACCTTC. Encoded protein: CASSLGGYGTNYGYTF. The J gene is TRBJ1-2, the V gene TRBV5-4; D gene unclear. Trimming removed 0 bases from V and 0 bases from J, with 12 bases in between. CDR3 length: 16 amino acids. Germline V CDR1 and CDR2: SGHNT, YYREEE (reference sequence). The whole variable domain, remainder taken from reference TRBV5-4 and TRBJ1-2, is ETGVTQSPTHLIKTRGQQVTLRCSSQSGHNTVSWYQQALGQGPQFIFQYYREEENGRGNFPPRFSGLQFPNYSSELNVNALELDDSALYLCASSLGGYGTNYGYTFGSGTRLTVV.

The J gene is TRBJ1-2, the V gene TRBV7-9, with D maybe TRBD1 (5 bases). Trimming stripped 1 base from V and 6 bases from J, with 12 bases between. The CDR3 has 14 amino acids. The germline V gene has CDR1 SEHNR and CDR2 FQNEAQ (reference sequence). CDR3 region: CASSLGTPGHGYTF. The CDR3 DNA sequence: TGTGCCAGCAGCTTAGGGACACCGGGCCATGGCTACACCTTC. Complete variable domain (other parts from reference TRBV7-9 and TRBJ1-2): DTGVSQNPRHKITKRGQNVTFRCDPISEHNRLYWYRQTLGQGPEFLTYFQNEAQLEKSRLLSDRFSAERPKGSFSTLEIQRTEQGDSAMYLCASSLGTPGHGYTFGSGTRLTVV.

This chain uses TRBV6-5 with TRBJ1-2; 9 bases are a match to TRBD1. Germline loops: CDR1 MNHEY, CDR2 SVGAGI. The V and J ends lost 5 bases and 2 bases, in that order; junction bases with no gene match: 3. This CDR3 has 14 residues. DNA for the CDR3: TGTGCCAGCAGTCCCGGACAGGGGAACTATGGCTACACCTTC. Translating gives CASSPGQGNYGYTF.

For the CDR3, the DNA is TGCGCCAGCAGCCACGCCAGCGGGCCGCAGTATTTT. Translating gives CASSHASGPQYF. The genes are TRBV4-3 and TRBJ2-3; a possible D gene is TRBD2 (6 bases). The V end was cut by 3 bases, the J end by 10 bases, with 11 bases between. This CDR3 is 12 amino acids long. The V gene's germline CDR1 is LGHNA and CDR2 YSLEER.

This clone was observed a handful of times. This chain links TRBV19 with TRBJ1-3; possibly TRBD1 for D (5 bases). The V and J ends lost 7 bases and 1 base respectively, with 14 bases between them. This CDR3 spans 15 amino acids. Germline CDR1 reads LNHDA; CDR2 reads SQIVND (reference sequence). Here the CDR3 reads CASTATDISGNTIYF. CDR3 nucleotides: TGTGCCAGTACCGCGACAGATATTTCTGGAAACACCATATATTTT. Full variable domain (remainder filled in from reference TRBV19 and TRBJ1-3): DGGITQSPKYLFRKEGQNVTLSCEQNLNHDAMYWYRQDPGQGLRLIYYSQIVNDFQKGDIAEGYSVSREKKESFPLTVTSAQKNPTAFYLCASTATDISGNTIYFGEGSWLTVV.

The chain carries TRBV5-1 and TRBJ2-5; TRBD2 aligns across 10 bases. V gave up 6 bases and J gave up 5 bases; unmatched junction bases: 7. Germline loops: CDR1 SGHRS, CDR2 YFSETQ. The CDR3 runs to 14 residues. The CDR3 nucleotides are TGCGCCAGCACCCTAGCGGGGGCAGGGGAGACCCAGTACTTC. Protein sequence: CASTLAGAGETQYF.

The chain couples TRBV14 to TRBJ2-3, with 8 bases that match TRBD2. This CDR3 contains 18 residues. J gave up 3 bases and V 1 base, and 12 bases lay outside the gene matches. Germline CDR1 SGHDN, CDR2 FVKESK. The chain's CDR3 is CASSQARQAGAPTDTQYF. Here the CDR3 DNA reads TGTGCCAGCAGCCAAGCCCGACAAGCGGGAGCCCCGACAGATACGCAGTATTTT.

V is TRBV4-3 and J is TRBJ2-3, with D perhaps matching TRBD1 (5 bases). Looked up from germline, CDR1 is LGHNA and CDR2 is YSLEER. V gave up 0 bases and J gave up 2 bases, with 12 bases separating them. The CDR3 consists of 16 residues. For the CDR3, the DNA is TGCGCCAGCAGCCAAGATTTAGCTGGGGCCACAGATACGCAGTATTTT. This codes for CASSQDLAGATDTQYF.

V and J are TRBV5-7 and TRBJ1-2; TRBD1 might be the D (6 bases). TRBV5-7 is flagged as an ORF with uncertain function. Trimming removed 2 bases from V and 3 bases from J, with 17 bases in between. The length of the CDR3 is 16 residues. The CDR3 loop reads CASSFWQGRVDYGYTF. The CDR3 region has the DNA TGTGCCAGCAGCTTCTGGCAGGGGAGAGTTGACTATGGCTACACCTTC.

The genes are TRBV29-1 and TRBJ2-2; 10 positions agree with TRBD1. Germline-derived CDR1 and CDR2 are SQVTM and ANQGSEA. The CDR3 has 14 residues. Unmatched junction bases numbered 3, after V lost 4 bases and J lost 4 bases. The CDR3, as DNA: TGCAGCGTTGCGGGACAGGGGTCCACCGGGGAGCTGTTTTTT. It specifies CSVAGQGSTGELFF.

In this sample, this clone turned up a few times. This rearrangement joins TRBV5-1 to TRBJ2-1; D is possibly TRBD2 (6 bases). There are 14 residues in the CDR3. V dropped 4 bases and J dropped 8 bases, with 16 bases sitting between them. Looked up from germline, CDR1 is SGHRS and CDR2 is YFSETQ. DNA of the CDR3: TGCGCCAGCAGCACGTGGACGGAGGGCGATGAGCAGTTCTTC. Protein: CASSTWTEGDEQFF.

The chain carries TRBV9 and TRBJ2-7, with 8 bases identical to TRBD1. This CDR3 contains 15 residues. V was clipped by 2 bases and J by 0 bases; unmatched bases: 4. CDR1 and CDR2 from the germline V gene are SGDLS and YYNGEE. CDR3: CASSVGTGYSYEQYF. Here the CDR3 DNA reads TGTGCCAGCAGCGTCGGGACAGGATACTCCTACGAGCAGTACTTC.

The chain couples TRBV6-5 to TRBJ1-1, with 9 positions matching TRBD1. From germline, CDR1 is MNHEY and CDR2 SVGAGI. The CDR3 contains 14 residues. The ends lost 6 bases at V and 10 bases at J; junction bases unmatched: 12. CDR3 coding DNA: TGTGCCAGCAGACCCGGACAGGGGTTGGTGGGAGCTTTCTTT. Protein product: CASRPGQGLVGAFF.

The V and J genes are TRBV11-2 and TRBJ2-5; 8 nucleotides align to TRBD1. The J call may be mistaken, given a closer DNA end match to TRBJ2-7. In germline, CDR1 is SGHAT, CDR2 FQNNGV. The CDR3 consists of 14 residues. The DNA of the CDR3 is TGTGCCAGCAGCTTAGGGGCAGGGGGCCGCGAGCAGTACTTC. Its translation: CASSLGAGGREQYF.

The V and J genes are TRBV7-3 and TRBJ1-4, with D unclear. Germline assignment: CDR1 SGHTA and CDR2 FQGTGA. The CDR3 contains 13 residues. The ends were cut back, 2 bases at V and 7 bases at J, with 8 bases in the middle. The CDR3 region is CASSLRAGEKLFF. In nucleotides, the CDR3 is TGTGCCAGCAGCTTACGAGCTGGTGAAAAACTGTTTTTT.

The chain is built from TRBV29-1 and TRBJ1-4, with D uncertain. V was pared by 4 bases and J by 5 bases, with 11 bases between. Germline CDR1 SQVTM, CDR2 ANQGSEA. This CDR3 is built from 13 residues. The chain's CDR3 is CSVGRGRNEKLFF. The CDR3 coding sequence is TGCAGCGTTGGCCGCGGGAGGAATGAAAAACTGTTTTTT.